The 3 T cell receptor beta chains below come from one sample, sequenced in a study of OX40 agonist ivuxolimab in advanced cancers. The method was immunoSEQ multiplex PCR; TCRdb's version includes in-frame clones alone and lacks a portion of them. Of approximately 11,000 clones in the sample, around four fifths were seen once. This specimen was CD4+ or CD8+ T cells sorted from blood, taken in a trial of the OX40 agonist ivuxolimab. These receptor sequences come from an adult with an advanced solid tumor such as melanoma, head and neck, liver or kidney cancer.

This rearrangement joins TRBV11-3 to TRBJ2-2; D gene uncertain. The CDR3 extends over 13 amino acids. Deletions cut 2 bases from V and 5 bases from J, with 6 bases between. Germline-derived CDR1 and CDR2 are SGHNT and YENEEA. The CDR3 DNA is TGTGCCAGCAGCTTATACGGGACCGGGGAGCTGTTTTTT. This translates into CASSLYGTGELFF.

The chain is built from TRBV6-1 and TRBJ1-1; perhaps TRBD1 as D (5 bases). V shed 2 bases and J shed 1 base, with 14 bases lying between them. This CDR3 is 16 amino acids long. The germline CDR1 and CDR2 sequences are MNHNS and SASEGT. The CDR3 region has the DNA TGTGCCAGCAGTGAAATTATTGGACACTCGAACACTGAAGCTTTCTTT. This codes for CASSEIIGHSNTEAFF.

The rearrangement joins TRBV7-9 to TRBJ2-2; D is ambiguous. Germline CDR1 and CDR2: SEHNR and FQNEAQ (reference sequence). The CDR3 extends over 13 amino acids. V dropped 5 bases and J dropped 8 bases, with 12 bases sitting between them. Here the CDR3 reads CASSPPVQGELFF. Here the CDR3 DNA reads TGTGCCAGCAGCCCCCCGGTGCAGGGGGAGCTGTTTTTT.